This TCR beta chain was identified during a study of Tregs in tolerant kidney transplant recipients. Study as a whole: Related graft donors supplied nonmyeloablative bone marrow transplants, and mixed chimerism was transient. Findings and limits, study-wide: In tolerant patients, donor-specific Tregs outgrew total Tregs, suggesting antigen-driven expansion. Nucleotide sequences could not be compared across some patients' samples due to primer changes.

Unstimulated regulatory T cells (CD4+CD25+CD127-), CD4+CD25- non-regulatory cells, CD4 and CD8 cells were FACS-sorted from thawed PBMCs. This clone showed up just once. Its antigen is unknown. CDR1 is SGHRS, CDR2 YFSETQ, per germline. Trimming left V 6 bases short and J 0 bases short, with 15 bases between. The CDR3 is made up of 16 amino acids. Clones were sequenced by immunoSEQ multiplex PCR, and TCRdb holds only the in-frame ones, with some missing. This sample carries about 69,000 clones, around nine tenths of them seen once, and the ten largest clones take approximately 0.36%. Sequenced material: CD4+ T cells from blood, taken before the transplant. The rearrangement uses TRBV5-1 and TRBJ1-4, with D tentatively TRBD1 (5 bases). The sequence was collected from a human donor who received a combined kidney and bone marrow transplant. CDR3 loop: CASTWGTLATNEKLFF. The DNA of the CDR3 is TGCGCCAGCACCTGGGGCACCCTTGCAACTAATGAAAAACTGTTTTTT.